This T cell receptor beta chain is drawn from a study of blood T cell repertoires in COVID-19. Study in general: Acute and convalescent COVID-19 samples came from the United States, Italy and Spain. T cells, B-cell-depleted T cells, or PBMCs supplied cDNA or gDNA.

From germline, CDR1 is LNHNV and CDR2 YYDKDF (reference sequence). Trimming removed 5 bases from V and 3 bases from J; junction bases left unmatched: 2. The CDR3 runs to 13 residues. The authors' processing: It was from reference gene primer amplification that nucleated cell counts were estimated. The table came from immunoSEQ multiplex PCR; TCRdb's copy has only in-frame clones and leaves some out. That table supplies the V and J calls and clone size; D and trimming were determined from the DNA. The table has roughly 300,000 clones, roughly 85% seen once. J is TRBJ2-5 and V is TRBV15; 8 nucleotides line up with TRBD1. Sequencing was performed on peripheral blood. This TCR derives from a human donor in a cohort sampled during active COVID-19. CDR3 residues: CATSRGQEETQYF. CDR3 sequence (DNA): TGTGCCACCAGCCGGGGACAGGAAGAGACCCAGTACTTC.